Sequencing of this T cell receptor (beta chain) was carried out in a study of T-cell reconstitution after alpha-beta-depleted transplantation in children. Unique molecular identifiers were incorporated into the prepared TCRbeta library. MiXCR, run by TCRdb on the PCR reads, gives a single entry per CDR3 protein. The sample has 90,000 to 130,000 distinct CDR3 sequences, around 10% seen once. CDR3 size: 15 residues. With 4 bases removed from V and 4 bases from J, the gap between germline ends came to 14 bases. Germline V lookup: CDR1 DFQATT, CDR2 SNEGSKA (reference sequence). This clonotype appeared many times.

V is TRBV20-1 and J is TRBJ2-6, with D perhaps matching TRBD1 or TRBD2 (7 bases each). This clonotype was sampled from a human donor who donated a stem cell graft to a child with acute lymphoblastic leukemia. Here the sequenced sample was PBMCs from the stem cell graft donor, taken from the stem cell graft. DNA of the CDR3: TGCAGTGCTAATACAGCGGGACAGGGGGCCAACGTCCTGACTTTC. As protein: CSANTAGQGANVLTF.